One sample yielded the 7 T cell receptor beta chains listed below, sequenced in a study of human T cells and chemical hapten exposure. Time point of the sample: patch test 2, 6 weeks after DPC sensitization. Noted treatment: therapeutic diphenylcyclopropenone sensitization with weekly scalp DPC. TCRdb re-derived calls from the RACE reads in MiXCR, one entry per CDR3 protein. Here the sample spans around 99,000 distinct CDR3 sequences, 11% being singletons. The starting material was whole blood, obtained in connection with sensitization to the hapten diphenylcyclopropenone (DPC). Source of these receptors: a man in his forties with alopecia areata. Some clones in this sample may be carry-over from other donors' samples.

The rearrangement joins TRBV10-3 to TRBJ2-1; 12 nucleotides match TRBD2. V lost 3 bases and J lost 0; bases outside the gene matches: 9. CDR1 and CDR2 (germline): ENHRY, SYGVKD. CDR3 length: 19 amino acids. The CDR3 reads CAISDETSGSSHSYNEQFF. The DNA for the CDR3 is TGTGCCATCAGTGACGAGACTAGCGGGAGTTCCCACTCCTACAATGAGCAGTTCTTC.

This clonotype occurred a few times. This rearrangement joins TRBV5-1 to TRBJ2-1; D unclear. Germline values: CDR1 SGHRS, CDR2 YFSETQ. The CDR3 is 14 amino acids. Trimming pared 0 bases from V and 7 bases from J, leaving 11 bases between. CDR3 sequence: CASSLVPGPNEQFF. CDR3 bases: TGCGCCAGCAGCTTGGTTCCGGGCCCGAATGAGCAGTTCTTC.

This clonotype has a handful of counts. This rearrangement joins TRBV29-1 to TRBJ1-1; 7 bases match TRBD1. The CDR3 runs to 14 residues. CDR1 is SQVTM, CDR2 ANQGSEA, per germline. Trimming cost V 3 bases and J 10 bases; bases outside gene matches: 14. CDR3 bases: TGCAGCGTTGATCTCCCAGGGGGGTGGAGAGGAGCTTTCTTT. Its protein product is CSVDLPGGWRGAFF.

A word on this clonotype: At one boundary the junction diverges from the germline segment, which might be a read error. V usage is TRBV20-1 and J usage is TRBJ1-4; D unresolved. CDR1 DFQATT and CDR2 SNEGSKA come from the germline V gene (reference sequence). This CDR3 contains 12 residues. The CDR3 DNA reads TGCAGTGCTAGTTTTTTGGGCCCGCATCCCTCTTTT. This codes for CSASFLGPHPSF.

V and J are TRBV20-1 and TRBJ2-2, with D hard to call. CDR1 and CDR2 (germline): DFQATT, SNEGSKA (reference sequence). This CDR3 is 16 amino acids long. V lost 0 bases and J 2 bases, leaving 13 bases between the germline ends. The CDR3 DNA reads TGCAGTGCTAGAGATCGAAAAGGCACCAACACCGGGGAGCTGTTTTTT. Protein sequence: CSARDRKGTNTGELFF.

The chain is built from TRBV6-6 and TRBJ2-3; 12 nucleotides agree with TRBD2. This CDR3 region has 16 residues. Germline V gene lookup returns CDR1 MNHNY and CDR2 SVGAGI (reference sequence). V lost 5 bases and J lost 2; bases outside the gene matches: 5. The CDR3 spells CASSLTSGRITDTQYF. The DNA for the CDR3 is TGTGCCAGCAGTCTTACTAGCGGGAGGATCACAGATACGCAGTATTTT.

This clonotype was detected a few times. The J gene is TRBJ2-2, the V gene TRBV19; no reliable D call. There are 13 residues in the CDR3. Germline V lookup: CDR1 LNHDA, CDR2 SQIVND (reference sequence). V lost 7 bases to trimming and J lost 1 base, with 7 bases between them. The CDR3 is CASIYRNTGELFF. The CDR3 nucleotides read TGTGCCAGTATATACAGGAACACCGGGGAGCTGTTTTTT.